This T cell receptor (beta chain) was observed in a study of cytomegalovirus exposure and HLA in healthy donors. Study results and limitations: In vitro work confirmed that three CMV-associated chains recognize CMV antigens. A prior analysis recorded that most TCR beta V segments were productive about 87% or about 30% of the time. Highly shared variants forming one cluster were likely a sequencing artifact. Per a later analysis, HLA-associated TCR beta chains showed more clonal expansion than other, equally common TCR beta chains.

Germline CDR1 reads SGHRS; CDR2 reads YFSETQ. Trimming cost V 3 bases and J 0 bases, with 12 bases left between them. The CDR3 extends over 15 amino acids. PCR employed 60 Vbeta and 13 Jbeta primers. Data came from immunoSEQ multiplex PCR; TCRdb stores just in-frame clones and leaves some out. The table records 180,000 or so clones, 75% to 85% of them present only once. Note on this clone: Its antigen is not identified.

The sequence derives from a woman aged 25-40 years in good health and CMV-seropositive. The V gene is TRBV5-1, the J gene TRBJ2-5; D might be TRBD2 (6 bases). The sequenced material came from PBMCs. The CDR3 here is CASSWHRDYQETQYF. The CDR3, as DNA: TGCGCCAGCAGCTGGCACCGGGACTACCAAGAGACCCAGTACTTC. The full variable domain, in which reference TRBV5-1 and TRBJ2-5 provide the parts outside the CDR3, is KAGVTQTPRYLIKTRGQQVTLSCSPISGHRSVSWYQQTPGQGLQFLFEYFSETQRNKGNFPGRFSGRQFSNSRSEMNVSTLELGDSALYLCASSWHRDYQETQYFGPGTRLLVL.